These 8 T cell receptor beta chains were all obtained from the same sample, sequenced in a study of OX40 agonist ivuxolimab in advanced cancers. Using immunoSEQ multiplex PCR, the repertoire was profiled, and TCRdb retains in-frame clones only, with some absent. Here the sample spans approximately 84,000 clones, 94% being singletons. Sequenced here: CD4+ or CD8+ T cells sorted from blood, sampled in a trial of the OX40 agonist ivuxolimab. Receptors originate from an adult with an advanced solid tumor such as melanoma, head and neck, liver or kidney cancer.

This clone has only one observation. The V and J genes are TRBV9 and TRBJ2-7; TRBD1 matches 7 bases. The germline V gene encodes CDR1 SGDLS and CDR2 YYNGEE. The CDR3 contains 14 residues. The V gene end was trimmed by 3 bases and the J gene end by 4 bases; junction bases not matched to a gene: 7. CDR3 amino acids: CASSASTGRYEQYF. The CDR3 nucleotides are TGTGCCAGCAGCGCCTCGACAGGGCGGTACGAGCAGTACTTC.

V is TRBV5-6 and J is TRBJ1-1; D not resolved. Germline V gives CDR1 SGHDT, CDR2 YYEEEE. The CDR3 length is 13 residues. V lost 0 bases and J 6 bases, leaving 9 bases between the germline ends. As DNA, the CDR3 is TGTGCCAGCAGCTTGGCCATAATACCTGAAGCTTTCTTT. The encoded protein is CASSLAIIPEAFF.

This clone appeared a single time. The CDR3 DNA sequence: TGCGCCAGCAGCGACCGACCGGAAGATACGCAGTATTTT. Translation gives CASSDRPEDTQYF. V gene TRBV5-1 combines with J gene TRBJ2-3; D uncertain. The length of the CDR3 is 13 residues. Germline V gene data show CDR1 as SGHRS and CDR2 as YFSETQ. V was shortened by 4 bases and J by 5 bases, with 11 bases between the two germline ends.

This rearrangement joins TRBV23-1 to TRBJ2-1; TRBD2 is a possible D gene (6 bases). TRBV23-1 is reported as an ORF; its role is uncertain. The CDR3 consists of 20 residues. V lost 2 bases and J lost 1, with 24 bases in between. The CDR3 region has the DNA TGCGCCAGCAGTCAACACCGGGAGCGTATCATACCGTATTCCTACAATGAGCAGTTCTTC. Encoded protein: CASSQHRERIIPYSYNEQFF.

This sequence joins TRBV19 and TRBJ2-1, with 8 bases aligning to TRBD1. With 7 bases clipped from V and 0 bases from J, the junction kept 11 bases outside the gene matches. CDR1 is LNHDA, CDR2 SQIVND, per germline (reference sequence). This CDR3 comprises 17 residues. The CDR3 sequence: CASKDRVLGSSYNEQFF. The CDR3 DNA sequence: TGTGCCAGTAAGGACAGGGTCCTCGGGAGCTCCTACAATGAGCAGTTCTTC.

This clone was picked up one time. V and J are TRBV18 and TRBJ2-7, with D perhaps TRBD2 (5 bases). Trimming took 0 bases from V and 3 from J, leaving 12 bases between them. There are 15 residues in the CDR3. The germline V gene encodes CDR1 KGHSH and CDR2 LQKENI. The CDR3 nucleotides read TGTGCCAGCTCACCACCGGACTCGGTCGGCTACGAGCAGTACTTC. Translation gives CASSPPDSVGYEQYF.

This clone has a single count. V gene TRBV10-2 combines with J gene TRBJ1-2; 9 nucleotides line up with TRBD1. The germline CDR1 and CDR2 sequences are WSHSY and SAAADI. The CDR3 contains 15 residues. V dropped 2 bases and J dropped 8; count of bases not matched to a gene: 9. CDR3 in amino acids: CASSEGTGGRSGYTF. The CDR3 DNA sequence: TGCGCCAGCAGTGAGGGCACAGGGGGCAGATCAGGCTACACCTTC.

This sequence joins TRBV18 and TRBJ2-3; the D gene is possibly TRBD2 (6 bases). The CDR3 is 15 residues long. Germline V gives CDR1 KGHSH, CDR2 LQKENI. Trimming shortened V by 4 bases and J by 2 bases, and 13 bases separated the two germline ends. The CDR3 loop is CASSHELANTDTQYF. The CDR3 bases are TGTGCCAGCTCACACGAACTAGCTAACACAGATACGCAGTATTTT. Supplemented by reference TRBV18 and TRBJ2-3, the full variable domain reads NAGVMQNPRHLVRRRGQEARLRCSPMKGHSHVYWYRQLPEEGLKFMVYLQKENIIDESGMPKERFSAEFPKEGPSILRIQQVVRGDSAAYFCASSHELANTDTQYFGPGTRLTVL.